In this sample, the clone carrying this T cell receptor beta chain turned up once. This entry comes from a study of cytomegalovirus exposure and HLA in healthy donors. This CDR3 comprises 15 residues. PCR was performed using 60 Vbeta and 13 Jbeta primers. Clones were sequenced by immunoSEQ multiplex PCR, and TCRdb holds only the in-frame ones, with some missing. The sample shows approximately 150,000 clones, over 60% of them seen only once. The rearrangement uses TRBV21-1 and TRBJ2-7; the table's D gene call, TRBD2, was not cross checked with the DNA. TRBV21-1 is flagged as a pseudogene. Sequencing was carried out using PBMCs. The sequence derives from a male donor in good health and CMV-seronegative. CDR3 DNA sequence: TGTGCCAGCAGCAAAAGGGGTAGCGGAAGCGCGGAGCAGTACTTC. Its translation: CASSKRGSGSAEQYF.